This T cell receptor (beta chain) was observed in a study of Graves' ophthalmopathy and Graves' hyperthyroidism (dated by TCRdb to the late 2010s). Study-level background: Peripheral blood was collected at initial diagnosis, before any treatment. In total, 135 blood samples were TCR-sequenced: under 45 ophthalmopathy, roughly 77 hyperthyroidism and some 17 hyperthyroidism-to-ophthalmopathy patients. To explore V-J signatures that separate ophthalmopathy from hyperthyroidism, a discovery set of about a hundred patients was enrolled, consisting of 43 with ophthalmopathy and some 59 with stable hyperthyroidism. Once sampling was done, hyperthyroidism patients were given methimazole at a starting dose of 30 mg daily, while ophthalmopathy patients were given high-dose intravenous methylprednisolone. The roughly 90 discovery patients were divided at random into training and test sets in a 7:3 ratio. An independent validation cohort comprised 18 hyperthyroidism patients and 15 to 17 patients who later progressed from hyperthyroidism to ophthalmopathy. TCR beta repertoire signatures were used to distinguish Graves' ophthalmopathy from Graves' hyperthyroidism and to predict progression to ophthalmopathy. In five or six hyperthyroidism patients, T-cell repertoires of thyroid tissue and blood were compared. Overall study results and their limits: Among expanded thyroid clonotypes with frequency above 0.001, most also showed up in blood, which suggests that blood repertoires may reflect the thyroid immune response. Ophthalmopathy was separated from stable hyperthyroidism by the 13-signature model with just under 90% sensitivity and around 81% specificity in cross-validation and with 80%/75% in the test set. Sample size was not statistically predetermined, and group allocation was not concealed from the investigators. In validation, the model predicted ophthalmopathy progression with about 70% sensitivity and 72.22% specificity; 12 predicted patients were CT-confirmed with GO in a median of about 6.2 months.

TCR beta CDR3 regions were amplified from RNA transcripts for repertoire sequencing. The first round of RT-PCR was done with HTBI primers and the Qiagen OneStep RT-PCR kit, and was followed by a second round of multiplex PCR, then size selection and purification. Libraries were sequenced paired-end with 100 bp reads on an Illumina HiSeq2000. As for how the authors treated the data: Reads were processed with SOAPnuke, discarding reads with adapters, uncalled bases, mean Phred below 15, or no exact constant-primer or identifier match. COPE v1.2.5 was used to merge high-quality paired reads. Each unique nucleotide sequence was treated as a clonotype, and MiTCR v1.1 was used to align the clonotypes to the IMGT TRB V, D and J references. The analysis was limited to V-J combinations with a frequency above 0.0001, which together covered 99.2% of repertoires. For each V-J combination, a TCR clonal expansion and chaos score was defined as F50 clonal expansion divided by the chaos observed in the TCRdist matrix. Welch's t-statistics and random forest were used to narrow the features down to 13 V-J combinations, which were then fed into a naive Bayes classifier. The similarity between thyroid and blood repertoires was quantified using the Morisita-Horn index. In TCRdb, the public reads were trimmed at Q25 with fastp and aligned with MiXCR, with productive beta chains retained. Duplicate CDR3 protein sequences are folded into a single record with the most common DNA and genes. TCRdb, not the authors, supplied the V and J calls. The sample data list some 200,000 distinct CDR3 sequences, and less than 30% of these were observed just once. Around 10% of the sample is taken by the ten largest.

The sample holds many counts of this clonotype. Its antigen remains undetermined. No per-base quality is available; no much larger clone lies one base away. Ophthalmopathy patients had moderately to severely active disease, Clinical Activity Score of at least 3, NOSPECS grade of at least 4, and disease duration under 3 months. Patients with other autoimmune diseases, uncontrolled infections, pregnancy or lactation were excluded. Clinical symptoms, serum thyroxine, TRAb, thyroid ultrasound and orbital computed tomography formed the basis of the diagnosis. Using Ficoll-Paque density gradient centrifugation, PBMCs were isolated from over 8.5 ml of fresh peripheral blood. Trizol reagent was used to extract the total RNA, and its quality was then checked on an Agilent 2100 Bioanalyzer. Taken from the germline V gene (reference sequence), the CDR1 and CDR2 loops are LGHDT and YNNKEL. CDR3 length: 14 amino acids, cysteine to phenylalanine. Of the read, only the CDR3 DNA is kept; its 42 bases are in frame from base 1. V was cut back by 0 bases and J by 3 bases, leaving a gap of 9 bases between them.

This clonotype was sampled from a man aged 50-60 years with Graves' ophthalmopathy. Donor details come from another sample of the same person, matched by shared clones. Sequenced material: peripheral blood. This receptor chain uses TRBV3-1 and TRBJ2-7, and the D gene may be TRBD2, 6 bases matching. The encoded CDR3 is CASSQDGGGYEQYF. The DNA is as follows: TGTGCCAGCAGCCAAGATGGGGGAGGCTACGAGCAGTACTTC.